This T cell receptor (beta chain) is from a study of T-cell reconstitution after alpha-beta-depleted transplantation in children. On this clonotype itself: The target antigen is unknown.

V gave up 3 bases and J gave up 2 bases, with 11 bases separating them. Germline V CDR1 and CDR2: DFQATT, SNEGSKA (reference sequence). The CDR3 length is 13 residues. General study results and limits: Certain patients had high TCRbeta diversity at day 60, and it came from recipient T cells and thymic progenitors that survived.

For TCRbeta, the library was prepared with unique molecular identifiers. One entry per CDR3 protein, called by TCRdb with MiXCR from the PCR reads. The sample lists around 300,000 distinct CDR3 sequences; approximately 23% were seen once. The J gene is TRBJ2-7, the V gene TRBV20-1, with D possibly matching TRBD1 (5 bases). The sample in question was PBMCs, mostly from graft donor cells, obtained 180 days after TCRalphabeta/CD19-depleted stem cell transplant. This TCR derives from a male patient between 5 and 17 years old who had a stem cell transplant for acute lymphoblastic leukemia, so the T cells may come from the graft donor. The CDR3: CSASQGSPYEQYF. In nucleotides, the CDR3 is TGCAGTGCTAGTCAGGGTTCCCCCTACGAGCAGTACTTC.